This TCR beta chain was sequenced for a study of technical replicates of blood from a handful of donors. Germline-derived CDR1 and CDR2 are ENHRY and SYGVKD. V was clipped by 2 bases and J by 2 bases, with 13 bases between them. This CDR3 has 15 amino acids. Data came from immunoSEQ multiplex PCR; TCRdb stores just in-frame clones and leaves some out. The profile covers 95,000 or so clones, with 85% to 95% appearing a single time and 0.3% to 0.35% taken by the ten largest. The chain is built from TRBV10-3 and TRBJ2-7, with a possible D match to TRBD2 (5 bases). The TCR comes from a human donor in good health. Specimen: T cells isolated from PBMCs. In DNA, the CDR3 is TGTGCCATCAGTGAGATGGAGGCAGCCGCCTACGAGCAGTACTTC. This translates into CAISEMEAAAYEQYF.